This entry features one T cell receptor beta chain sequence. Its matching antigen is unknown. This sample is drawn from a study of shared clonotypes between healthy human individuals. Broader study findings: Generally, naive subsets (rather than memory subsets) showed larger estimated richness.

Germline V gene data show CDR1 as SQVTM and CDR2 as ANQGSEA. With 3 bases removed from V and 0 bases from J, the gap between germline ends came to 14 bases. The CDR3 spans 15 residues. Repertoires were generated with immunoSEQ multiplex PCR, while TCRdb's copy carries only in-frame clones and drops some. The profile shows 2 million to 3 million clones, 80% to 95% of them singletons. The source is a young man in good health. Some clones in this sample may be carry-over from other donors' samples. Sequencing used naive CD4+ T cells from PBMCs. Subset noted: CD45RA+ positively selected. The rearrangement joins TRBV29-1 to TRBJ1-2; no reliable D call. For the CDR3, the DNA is TGCAGCGTTGATAGTTCGGGTTTAACTAACTATGGCTACACCTTC. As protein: CSVDSSGLTNYGYTF.